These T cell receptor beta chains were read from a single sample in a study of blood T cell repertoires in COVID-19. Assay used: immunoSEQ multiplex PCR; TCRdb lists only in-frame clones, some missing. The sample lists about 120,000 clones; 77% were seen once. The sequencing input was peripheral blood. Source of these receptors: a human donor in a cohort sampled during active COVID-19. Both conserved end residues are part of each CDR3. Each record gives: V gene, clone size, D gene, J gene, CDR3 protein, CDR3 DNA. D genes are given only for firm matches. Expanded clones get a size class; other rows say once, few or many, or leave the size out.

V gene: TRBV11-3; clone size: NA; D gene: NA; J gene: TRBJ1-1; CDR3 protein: CASSSLEVNTEAFF; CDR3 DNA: TGTGCCAGCAGCTCACTCGAGGTGAACACTGAAGCTTTCTTT
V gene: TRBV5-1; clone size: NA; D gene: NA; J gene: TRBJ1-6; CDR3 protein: CASRFSGDRSNSPLHF; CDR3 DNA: TGCGCCAGCAGATTCTCAGGCGACAGAAGTAATTCACCCCTCCACTTT
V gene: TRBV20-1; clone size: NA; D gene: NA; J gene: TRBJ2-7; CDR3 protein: CSASFENGAYEQYF; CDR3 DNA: TGCAGTGCTAGTTTCGAGAACGGGGCCTACGAGCAGTACTTC
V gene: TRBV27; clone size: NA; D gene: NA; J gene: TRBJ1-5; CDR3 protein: CASSLLGQSGNQPQHF; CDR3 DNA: TGTGCCAGCAGTTTACTAGGACAGTCGGGCAATCAGCCCCAGCATTTT
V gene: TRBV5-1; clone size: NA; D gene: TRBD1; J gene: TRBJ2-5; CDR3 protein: CASSTDRATQYF; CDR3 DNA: TGCGCCAGCAGCACGGACAGGGCGACCCAGTACTTC
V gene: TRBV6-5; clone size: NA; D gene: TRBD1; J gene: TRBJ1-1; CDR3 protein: CASSTTGTGGAEAFF; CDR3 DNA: TGTGCCAGCAGCACTACCGGGACAGGGGGGGCTGAAGCTTTCTTT
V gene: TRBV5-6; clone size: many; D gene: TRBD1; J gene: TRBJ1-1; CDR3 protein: CASSSMTDRGLDEAFF; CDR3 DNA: TGTGCCAGCAGCTCGATGACGGACAGGGGGCTGGATGAAGCTTTCTTT
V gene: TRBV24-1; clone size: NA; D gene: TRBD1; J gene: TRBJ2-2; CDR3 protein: CATSDSGTGNTGELFF; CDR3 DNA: TGTGCCACCAGTGATTCCGGGACAGGGAACACCGGGGAGCTGTTTTTT
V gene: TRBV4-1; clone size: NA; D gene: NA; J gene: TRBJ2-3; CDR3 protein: CASSQDARGDTQYF; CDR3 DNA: TGCGCCAGCAGCCAAGATGCCCGGGGGGATACGCAGTATTTT
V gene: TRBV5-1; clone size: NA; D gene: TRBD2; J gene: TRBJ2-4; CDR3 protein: CASSRTSGISNIQYF; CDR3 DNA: TGCGCCAGCAGCCGGACTAGCGGTATTAGTAACATTCAGTACTTC
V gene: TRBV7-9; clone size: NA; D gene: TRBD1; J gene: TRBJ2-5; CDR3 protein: CASSLSRGLETQYF; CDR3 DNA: TGTGCCAGCAGCTTAAGCAGGGGGCTGGAAACCCAGTACTTC
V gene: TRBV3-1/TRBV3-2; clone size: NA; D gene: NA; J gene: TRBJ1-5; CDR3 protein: CASSQRDQPQHF; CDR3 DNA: TGTGCCAGCAGCCAGAGGGATCAGCCCCAGCATTTT